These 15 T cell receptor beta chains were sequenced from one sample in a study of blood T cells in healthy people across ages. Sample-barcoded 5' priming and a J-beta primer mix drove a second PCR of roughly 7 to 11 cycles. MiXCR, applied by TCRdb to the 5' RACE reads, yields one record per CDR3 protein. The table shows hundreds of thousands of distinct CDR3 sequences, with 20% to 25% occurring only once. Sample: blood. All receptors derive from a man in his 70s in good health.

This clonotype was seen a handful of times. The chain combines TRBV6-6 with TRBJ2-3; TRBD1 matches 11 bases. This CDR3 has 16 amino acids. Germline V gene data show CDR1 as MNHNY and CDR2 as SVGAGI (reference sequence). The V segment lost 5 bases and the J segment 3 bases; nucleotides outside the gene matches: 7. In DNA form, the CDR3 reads TGTGCCAGCAGTACCGCCGGGACAGGGGGTACAGATACGCAGTATTTT. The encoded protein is CASSTAGTGGTDTQYF.

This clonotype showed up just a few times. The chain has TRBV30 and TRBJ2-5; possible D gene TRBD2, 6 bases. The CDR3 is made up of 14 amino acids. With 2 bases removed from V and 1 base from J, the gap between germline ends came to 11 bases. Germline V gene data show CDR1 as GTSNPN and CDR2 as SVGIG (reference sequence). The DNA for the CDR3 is TGTGCCTGGAGTCCGGGAGACTTCCAAGAGACCCAGTACTTC. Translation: CAWSPGDFQETQYF.

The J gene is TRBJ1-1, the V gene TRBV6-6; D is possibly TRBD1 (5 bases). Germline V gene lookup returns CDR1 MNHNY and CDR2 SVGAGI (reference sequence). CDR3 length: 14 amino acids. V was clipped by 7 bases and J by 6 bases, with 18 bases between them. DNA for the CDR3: TGTGCCAGCAACTACCAGGGCGGTTATGCTGAAGCTTTCTTT. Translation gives CASNYQGGYAEAFF.

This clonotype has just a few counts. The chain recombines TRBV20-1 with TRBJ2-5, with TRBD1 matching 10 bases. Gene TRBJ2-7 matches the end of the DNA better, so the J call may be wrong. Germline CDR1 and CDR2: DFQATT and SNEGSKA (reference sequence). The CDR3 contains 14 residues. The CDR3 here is CSAGGGTGVNEQYF. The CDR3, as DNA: TGCAGTGCTGGGGGAGGGACAGGGGTAAACGAGCAGTACTTC.

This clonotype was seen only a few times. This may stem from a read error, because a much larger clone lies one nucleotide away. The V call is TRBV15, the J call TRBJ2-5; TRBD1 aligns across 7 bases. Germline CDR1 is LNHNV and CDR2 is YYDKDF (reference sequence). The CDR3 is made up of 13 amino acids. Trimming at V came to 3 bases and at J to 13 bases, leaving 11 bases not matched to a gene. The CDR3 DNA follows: TGTGCCACCAGCAGGGGACAGTTCTACGAGCGGTACTTC. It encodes CATSRGQFYERYF.

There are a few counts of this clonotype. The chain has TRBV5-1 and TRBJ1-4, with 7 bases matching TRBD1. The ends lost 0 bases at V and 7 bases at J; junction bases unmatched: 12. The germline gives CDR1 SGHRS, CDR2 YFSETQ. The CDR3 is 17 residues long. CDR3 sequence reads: CASSLGVTGAAIEKLFF. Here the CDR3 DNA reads TGCGCCAGCAGCTTGGGGGTAACAGGGGCGGCTATTGAAAAACTGTTTTTT. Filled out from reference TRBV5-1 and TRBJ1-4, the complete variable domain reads KAGVTQTPRYLIKTRGQQVTLSCSPISGHRSVSWYQQTPGQGLQFLFEYFSETQRNKGNFPGRFSGRQFSNSRSEMNVSTLELGDSALYLCASSLGVTGAAIEKLFFGSGTQLSVL.

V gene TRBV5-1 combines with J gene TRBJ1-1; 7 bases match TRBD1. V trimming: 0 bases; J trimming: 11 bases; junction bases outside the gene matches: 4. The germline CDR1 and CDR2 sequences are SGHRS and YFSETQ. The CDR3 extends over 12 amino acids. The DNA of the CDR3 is TGCGCCAGCAGCTTGGACAGGGGTTCGGCTTTCTTT. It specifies CASSLDRGSAFF.

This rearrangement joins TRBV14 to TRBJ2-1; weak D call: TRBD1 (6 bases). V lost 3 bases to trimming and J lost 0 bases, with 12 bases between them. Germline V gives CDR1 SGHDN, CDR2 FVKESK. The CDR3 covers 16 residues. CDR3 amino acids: CASSHLQGISYNEQFF. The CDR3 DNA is TGTGCCAGCAGCCATCTACAGGGTATCTCCTACAATGAGCAGTTCTTC.

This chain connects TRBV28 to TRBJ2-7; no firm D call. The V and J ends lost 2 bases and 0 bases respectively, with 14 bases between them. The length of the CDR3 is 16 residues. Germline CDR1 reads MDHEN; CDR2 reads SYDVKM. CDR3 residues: CASSLPSQSPSYEQYF. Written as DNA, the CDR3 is TGTGCCAGCAGTTTACCCAGCCAGTCCCCCTCCTACGAGCAGTACTTC.

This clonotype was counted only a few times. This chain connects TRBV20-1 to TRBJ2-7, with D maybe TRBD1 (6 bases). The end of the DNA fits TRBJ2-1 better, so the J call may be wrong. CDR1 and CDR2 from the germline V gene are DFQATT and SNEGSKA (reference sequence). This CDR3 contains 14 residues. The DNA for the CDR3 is TGCAGTGCTGGAAAAGGGGGAGTGGGCAATGAGCAGTTCTTC. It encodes CSAGKGGVGNEQFF.

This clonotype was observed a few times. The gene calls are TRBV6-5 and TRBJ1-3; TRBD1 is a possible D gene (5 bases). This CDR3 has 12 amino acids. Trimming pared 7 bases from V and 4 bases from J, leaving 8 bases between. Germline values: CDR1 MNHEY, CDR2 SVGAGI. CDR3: CASTQGGNTIYF. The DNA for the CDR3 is TGTGCCAGCACCCAGGGAGGAAACACCATATATTTT.

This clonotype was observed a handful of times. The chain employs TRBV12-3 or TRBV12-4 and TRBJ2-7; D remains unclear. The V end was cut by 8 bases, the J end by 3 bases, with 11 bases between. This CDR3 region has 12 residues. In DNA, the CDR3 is TGTGCCAGCGGACCTTCGGGCTACGAGCAGTACTTC. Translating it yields CASGPSGYEQYF.

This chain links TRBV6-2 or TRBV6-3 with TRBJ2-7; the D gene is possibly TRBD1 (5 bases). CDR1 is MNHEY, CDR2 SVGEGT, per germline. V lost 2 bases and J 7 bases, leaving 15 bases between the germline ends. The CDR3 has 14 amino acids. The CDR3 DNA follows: TGTGCCAGCAGTTACGACGGCAGGGTGGGTGAGCAGTACGTC. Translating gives CASSYDGRVGEQYV.

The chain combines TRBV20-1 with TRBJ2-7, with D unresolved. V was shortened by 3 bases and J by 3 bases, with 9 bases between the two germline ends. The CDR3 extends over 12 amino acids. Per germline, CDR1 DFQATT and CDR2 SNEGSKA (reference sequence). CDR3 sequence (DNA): TGCAGTGCTAGTAGGGTGCACTACGAGCAGTACTTC. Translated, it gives CSASRVHYEQYF.

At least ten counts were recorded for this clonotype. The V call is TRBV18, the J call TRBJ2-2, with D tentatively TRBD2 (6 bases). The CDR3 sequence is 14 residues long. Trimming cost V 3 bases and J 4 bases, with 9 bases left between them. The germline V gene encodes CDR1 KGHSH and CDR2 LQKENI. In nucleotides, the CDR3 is TGTGCCAGCTCACCCCCCGGGGGCACCGGGGAGCTGTTTTTT. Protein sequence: CASSPPGGTGELFF. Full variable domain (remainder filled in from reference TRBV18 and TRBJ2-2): NAGVMQNPRHLVRRRGQEARLRCSPMKGHSHVYWYRQLPEEGLKFMVYLQKENIIDESGMPKERFSAEFPKEGPSILRIQQVVRGDSAAYFCASSPPGGTGELFFGEGSRLTVL.